This TCR beta chain originates from a study of post-analysis software for immune sequencing data. Study findings and constraints: About five TRBV segments occurring more often in patients than controls included TRBV5-6, TRBV5-1 and TRBV20-1.

This clonotype was seen a few times. What it binds is not known. The germline CDR1 and CDR2 sequences are SGHVS and FQNEAQ. V lost 6 bases and J lost 1; bases outside the gene matches: 5. The length of the CDR3 is 15 residues. cDNA libraries for TCR beta contained unique molecular identifiers. TCRdb fed the PCR reads into MiXCR, producing one record per CDR3 protein. The sample holds hundreds of thousands of distinct CDR3 sequences, around 44% seen once. Sequenced input: blood. The sequence was obtained from a girl aged 5-17 years with multiple sclerosis. This chain joins TRBV7-8 and TRBJ1-5, with 8 positions matching TRBD1. The CDR3 region is CASSPGGLSNQPQHF. In DNA, the CDR3 is TGTGCCAGCAGTCCAGGGGGCCTCAGCAATCAGCCCCAGCATTTT.